This T cell receptor beta chain derives from a study of T-cell memory formation after mild COVID-19. Notes on the study in general: Clones shrinking between day 15 and 85 showed a balanced CD4/CD8 split, and those that grew later tilted toward CD4+. In second-wave clones peaking day 37, SARS-CoV-2 specificity remained unconfirmed.

The CDR3 is made up of 13 amino acids. Trimming took off 8 bases at V and 0 bases at J, with 7 bases between the two ends. The germline CDR1 and CDR2 sequences are MRHNA and SNTAGT. This clonotype was detected only a few times. Its cognate antigen is unknown. Via MiXCR, TCRdb re-called the 5' RACE reads, giving one row per CDR3 protein. The repertoire holds 300,000 to 350,000 distinct CDR3 sequences, with approximately 13% as singletons. The V gene is TRBV6-4, the J gene TRBJ1-4; D is undetermined. This TCR was recovered from a young man who had mild COVID-19 (a few samples of this study predate the infection). Cell type and time point are not known. Material for sequencing was PBMCs or a T cell subset sorted from them (not recorded which). The CDR3 DNA sequence: TGTGCCAGCTCCGGACCAACTAATGAAAAACTGTTTTTT. Translating gives CASSGPTNEKLFF.